The 23 T cell receptor beta chains below were found in one sample sequenced in a study of shared clonotypes between healthy human individuals. Naivety among CD8 cells was defined by CD45RO negativity and positive CCR7 selection, thereby excluding terminally differentiated effector memory CD45RA+ cells. The method was immunoSEQ multiplex PCR; TCRdb's version includes in-frame clones alone and lacks a portion of them. The sample consists of around 1.9 million clones, about 93% of them appearing once. Sequenced input: naive CD8+ T cells from PBMCs. The receptors originated from a man younger than 35 in good health. Some clones in this sample may be carry-over from other donors' samples.

The chain combines TRBV11-2 with TRBJ2-3, with a tentative D call TRBD2 (5 bases). Per the germline V gene, CDR1 is SGHAT and CDR2 is FQNNGV. Trimming removed 7 bases at V and 1 base at J, with 15 bases between. This CDR3 region has 15 residues. CDR3: CASTPEVWGTDTQYF. DNA for the CDR3: TGTGCCAGCACACCGGAGGTTTGGGGCACAGATACGCAGTATTTT.

CDR3 sequence: CASSLLTGGGGYTF. The CDR3, as DNA: TGTGCCAGCAGCCTCTTAACAGGGGGCGGTGGCTACACCTTC. J is TRBJ1-2 and V is TRBV27, with 9 bases matching TRBD1. Trimming cost V 6 bases and J 7 bases; bases outside gene matches: 9. Germline V CDR1 and CDR2: MNHEY, SMNVEV (reference sequence). This CDR3 is 14 amino acids long.

This clone was detected a few times. The chain couples TRBV18 to TRBJ1-1; maybe TRBD1 (6 bases). Germline V gene sequence: CDR1 KGHSH, CDR2 LQKENI. Trimming pared 3 bases from V and 1 base from J, leaving 9 bases between. The CDR3 contains 14 residues. CDR3 DNA sequence: TGTGCCAGCTCACCTAACAGGGAGAACACTGAAGCTTTCTTT. Translated, it gives CASSPNRENTEAFF.

With regard to this clone: The sample carries other DNA sequences with the same CDR3. The chain recombines TRBV7-2 with TRBJ2-1; the D is unclear. V gave up 1 base and J gave up 4 bases, with 5 bases separating them. This CDR3 has 13 amino acids. Germline CDR1 SGHTA, CDR2 FQGNSA. The DNA for the CDR3 is TGTGCCAGCAGCTTAGGGCAGTACAATGAGCAGTTCTTC. Amino acid sequence: CASSLGQYNEQFF.

The genes are TRBV5-1 and TRBJ2-5; the match to TRBD2 covers 8 bases. With 1 base clipped from V and 5 bases from J, the junction kept 4 bases outside the gene matches. The CDR3 loop spans 14 amino acids. Germline lookup yields CDR1 SGHRS and CDR2 YFSETQ. CDR3 in DNA: TGCGCCAGCAGCTTGATGCGGGGGGACGAGACCCAGTACTTC. It yields the protein CASSLMRGDETQYF.

J is TRBJ2-7 and V is TRBV2, with D maybe TRBD2 (6 bases). Germline assignment: CDR1 SNHLY and CDR2 FYNNEI. V lost 6 bases and J 3 bases, leaving 18 bases between the germline ends. The CDR3 is 15 residues long. The CDR3 coding sequence is TGTGCCAGCAGCTCCGCGGCTAGCGCCAGCTACGAGCAGTACTTC. Its translation is CASSSAASASYEQYF.

The J gene is TRBJ2-5, the V gene TRBV27, with a possible D match to TRBD1 (6 bases). CDR3 size: 16 residues. Trimming removed 0 bases from V and 3 bases from J, with 14 bases in between. CDR1 is MNHEY and CDR2 is SMNVEV in the germline V gene (reference sequence). The CDR3 nucleotides read TGTGCCAGCAGTTTATCACCCGGGACACCCGAAGAGACCCAGTACTTC. Translating gives CASSLSPGTPEETQYF.

The V and J genes are TRBV28 and TRBJ2-1; no clear D. The CDR3 spans 15 residues. Germline CDR1 is MDHEN and CDR2 is SYDVKM. The V end lost 6 bases, the J end lost 0 bases, and 12 bases lay between the germline ends. The DNA of the CDR3 is TGTGCCAGCAGCTCCACTCCTAGCTCCTACAATGAGCAGTTCTTC. Translating it yields CASSSTPSSYNEQFF.

This chain links TRBV13 with TRBJ1-1; no clear D. The CDR3 consists of 13 residues. The germline CDR1 and CDR2 sequences are PRHDT and FYEKMQ (reference sequence). Trimming left V 4 bases short and J 1 base short, with 7 bases between. Here the CDR3 reads CASSSQENTEAFF. CDR3 nucleotide sequence: TGTGCCAGCAGCTCTCAAGAGAACACTGAAGCTTTCTTT.

The genes are TRBV5-1 and TRBJ2-7; no clear D gene. CDR3 length: 16 amino acids. Germline V gene sequence: CDR1 SGHRS, CDR2 YFSETQ. V lost 1 base and J lost 5, with 19 bases in between. For the CDR3, the DNA is TGCGCCAGCAGCTTGTCCCGGACCCTTAACATGAACGAGCAGTACTTC. Translating it yields CASSLSRTLNMNEQYF.

The V call is TRBV28, the J call TRBJ2-1, with no clear D. This CDR3 is built from 14 residues. Germline V CDR1 and CDR2: MDHEN, SYDVKM. V lost 1 base and J lost 6, with 10 bases in between. The CDR3 DNA reads TGTGCCAGCAGTTTATTTAGGTCTGGCAATGAGCAGTTCTTC. Encoded protein: CASSLFRSGNEQFF.

Points on this clone: Other nucleotide sequences in the sample specify the same CDR3. This rearrangement joins TRBV27 to TRBJ2-7, with D maybe TRBD2 (6 bases). Germline assignment: CDR1 MNHEY and CDR2 SMNVEV (reference sequence). The CDR3 has 13 residues. Trimming took 8 bases from V and 1 from J, leaving 12 bases between them. The CDR3 loop is CASSPGGSYEQYF. The CDR3 DNA reads as TGTGCCAGCTCTCCCGGGGGATCCTACGAGCAGTACTTC.

This clone was recorded once. The chain has TRBV4-3 and TRBJ2-7; maybe TRBD2 (7 bases). The CDR3 is made up of 13 amino acids. The germline V gene encodes CDR1 LGHNA and CDR2 YSLEER. The ends were cut back, 4 bases at V and 6 bases at J, with 13 bases in the middle. In DNA form, the CDR3 reads TGCGCCAGCAGCCGTCGGGGAGGGGGCGAGCAGTACTTC. Its translation: CASSRRGGGEQYF.

In this sample, this clone turned up once. This sample includes further DNA sequences coding for the same CDR3. The J gene is TRBJ2-7, the V gene TRBV2; D is uncertain. The CDR3 runs to 11 residues. V was clipped by 1 base and J by 4 bases, with 2 bases between them. In germline, CDR1 is SNHLY, CDR2 FYNNEI. CDR3 DNA: TGTGCCAGCAGTGAAGGTTACGAGCAGTACTTC. The encoded protein is CASSEGYEQYF.

Written as DNA, the CDR3 is TGCGCCAGCACTGAAGGGCTCGGTCGGATGAACACTGAAGCTTTCTTT. This encodes CASTEGLGRMNTEAFF. This chain connects TRBV4-1 to TRBJ1-1; D gene ambiguous. Germline-derived CDR1 and CDR2 are MGHRA and YSYEKL. V lost 7 bases to trimming and J lost 0 bases, with 18 bases between them. The length of the CDR3 is 16 residues.

CDR3 region: CASSQGELAAPADTQYF. The DNA of the CDR3 is TGTGCCAGCAGCCAAGGCGAACTAGCGGCCCCCGCAGATACGCAGTATTTT. This chain connects TRBV4-2 to TRBJ2-3, with 8 bases fitting TRBD2. The germline CDR1 and CDR2 sequences are LGHNA and YNFKEQ. Trimming at V came to 1 base and at J to 4 bases, leaving 10 bases not matched to a gene. This CDR3 is 17 amino acids long.

Of note for this clone: The sample has other DNA sequences that encode this CDR3 too. The CDR3 DNA sequence: TGTGCCAGCAGTTCTACAGGGACTAATGAAAAACTGTTTTTT. Protein product: CASSSTGTNEKLFF. The chain uses TRBV27 and TRBJ1-4; D is perhaps TRBD1 (6 bases). This CDR3 spans 14 amino acids. With 4 bases removed from V and 2 bases from J, the gap between germline ends came to 8 bases. The germline CDR1 and CDR2 sequences are MNHEY and SMNVEV (reference sequence).

The CDR3 protein is CASSLVAGNNQPQHF. CDR3 nucleotide sequence: TGTGCCAGCAGCTTGGTGGCAGGTAACAATCAGCCCCAGCATTTT. The chain carries TRBV5-8 and TRBJ1-5; no clear D gene. The ends were cut back, 0 bases at V and 3 bases at J, with 10 bases in the middle. The germline gives CDR1 SGHTS, CDR2 YDEGEE. The CDR3 has 15 residues.

This chain links TRBV27 with TRBJ1-2, with unresolved D. CDR1 and CDR2 (germline): MNHEY, SMNVEV (reference sequence). Trimming took off 5 bases at V and 0 bases at J, with 19 bases between the two ends. This CDR3 spans 17 amino acids. This CDR3 is CASSPGEGGGSNYGYTF. The DNA for the CDR3 is TGTGCCAGCAGTCCCGGTGAGGGAGGAGGGTCTAACTATGGCTACACCTTC.

This sequence joins TRBV9 and TRBJ1-1, with D possibly being TRBD1 (5 bases). Trimming left V 0 bases short and J 6 bases short, with 12 bases between. This CDR3 is 14 amino acids long. Germline values: CDR1 SGDLS, CDR2 YYNGEE. This chain's CDR3 is CASSVAGGAAEAFF. CDR3 in DNA: TGTGCCAGCAGCGTAGCTGGAGGGGCCGCTGAAGCTTTCTTT.

The table lists this clone with a few counts. This chain connects TRBV25-1 to TRBJ2-7; D uncertain. The germline V and J ends were trimmed by 5 bases and 1 base, with 9 bases remaining between them. Germline V lookup: CDR1 MGHDK, CDR2 SYGVNS. There are 13 residues in the CDR3. The CDR3, as DNA: TGTGCCAGCAGTTATGAAGGGTCCTACGAGCAGTACTTC. The encoded protein is CASSYEGSYEQYF.

This clone occurred a few times. The chain carries TRBV28 and TRBJ2-1; D remains ambiguous. Germline loops: CDR1 MDHEN, CDR2 SYDVKM. The CDR3 length is 11 residues. V lost 1 base, J lost 9 bases, and 4 bases lay in between. DNA of the CDR3: TGTGCCAGCAGTTTATTTGCTGAGCAGTTCTTC. Protein product: CASSLFAEQFF.

The chain couples TRBV27 to TRBJ1-1, with 10 bases fitting TRBD1. The junction had 13 bases not matched to a gene; V was cut back by 5 bases and J by 10 bases. The CDR3 runs to 15 residues. Germline V CDR1 and CDR2: MNHEY, SMNVEV (reference sequence). The CDR3, as DNA: TGTGCCAGCAGTCCGCTCCGGGACAGGGGAACAGGAGCTTTCTTT. It codes for CASSPLRDRGTGAFF.